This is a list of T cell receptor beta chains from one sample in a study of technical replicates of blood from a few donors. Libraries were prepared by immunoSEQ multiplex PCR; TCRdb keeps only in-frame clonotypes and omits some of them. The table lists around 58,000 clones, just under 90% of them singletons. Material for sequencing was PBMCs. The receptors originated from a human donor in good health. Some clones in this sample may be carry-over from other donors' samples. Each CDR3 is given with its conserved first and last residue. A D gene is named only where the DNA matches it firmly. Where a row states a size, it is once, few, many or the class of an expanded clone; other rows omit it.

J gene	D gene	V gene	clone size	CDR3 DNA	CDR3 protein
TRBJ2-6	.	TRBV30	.	TGTGCCTGGACCTCAGGGTTCTCTGGGGCCAACGTCCTGACTTTC	CAWTSGFSGANVLTF
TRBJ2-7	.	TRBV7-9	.	TGTGCCAGCAGCTCCATTGGGGGCCACGAGCAGTACTTC	CASSSIGGHEQYF
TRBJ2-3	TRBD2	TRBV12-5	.	TGTGCTAGTGGTCCCGGGACTAGCGGGGGGCGAAGCACAGATACGCAGTATTTT	CASGPGTSGGRSTDTQYF
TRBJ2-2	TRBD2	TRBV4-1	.	TGCGCCAGCAGCCAATATAGCGGGGAGAACACCGGGGAGCTGTTTTTT	CASSQYSGENTGELFF
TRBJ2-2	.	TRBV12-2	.	TGTGCAAGTCGCTTACCCCGTGGGGGGTCGGGCACCGGGGAGCTGTTTTTT	CASRLPRGGSGTGELFF
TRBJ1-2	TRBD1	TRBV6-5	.	TGTGCCAGCAGCCGTACAGGGGGCGGCTACACCTTC	CASSRTGGGYTF
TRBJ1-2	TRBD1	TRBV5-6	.	TGTGCCAGCAGAAATGTGGGACAGGGGACTGATAACTATGGCTACACCTTC	CASRNVGQGTDNYGYTF
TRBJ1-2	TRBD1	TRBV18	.	TGTGCCAGCTCACCTGACAGGGAAGGCTACACCTTC	CASSPDREGYTF
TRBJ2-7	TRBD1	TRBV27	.	TGTGCCAGCAGTACCCCGGGACAGGGTCACTACGAGCAGTACTTC	CASSTPGQGHYEQYF
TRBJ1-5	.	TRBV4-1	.	TGCGCCAGCAGCCAAGATGGAGGGAATCAGCCCCAGCATTTT	CASSQDGGNQPQHF
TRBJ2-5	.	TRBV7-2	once	TGTGCCAGCAGCCGGGGGCAAGAGACCCAGTACTTC	CASSRGQETQYF
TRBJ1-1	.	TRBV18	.	TGTGCCAGCTCACCACAACAGGGAGTTGGGACTGAAGCTTTCTTT	CASSPQQGVGTEAFF
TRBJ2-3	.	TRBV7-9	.	TGTGCCAGCAGCCCTCTGGTTGGTGGGCGCACAGATACGCAGTATTTT	CASSPLVGGRTDTQYF
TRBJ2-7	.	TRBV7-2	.	TGTGCCAGCACCCTCGTGGACTCCAACGAGCAGTACTTC	CASTLVDSNEQYF
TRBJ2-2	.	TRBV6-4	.	TGTGCCAGCAGTGACTGGCCGAATGGGGAGCTGTTTTTT	CASSDWPNGELFF
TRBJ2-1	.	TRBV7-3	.	TGTGCCAGCAGCCAAACAGGATTCGATGAGCAGTTCTTC	CASSQTGFDEQFF
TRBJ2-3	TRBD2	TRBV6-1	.	TGTGCCAGCAGTGATTCCCCGGGGGGGGCAGCAGATACGCAGTATTTT	CASSDSPGGAADTQYF
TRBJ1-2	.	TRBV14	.	TGTGCCAGCAGCCAAGGTCGGGGCTACACCTTC	CASSQGRGYTF
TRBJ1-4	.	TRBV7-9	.	TGTGCCAGCAGCGCTAGACAGGTTAATGAAAAACTGTTTTTT	CASSARQVNEKLFF
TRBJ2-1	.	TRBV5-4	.	TGTGCCAGCAGCTTGGTGCCGATCAGGGCCTACAATGAGCAGTTCTTC	CASSLVPIRAYNEQFF
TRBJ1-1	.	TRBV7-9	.	TGTGCCAGCAGCTTTGTCGGGGGGTACACTGAAGCTTTCTTT	CASSFVGGYTEAFF
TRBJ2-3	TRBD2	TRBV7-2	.	TGTGCCAGCAGCTTAGGTGCTAGCGGGGGAGAAGATACGCAGTATTTT	CASSLGASGGEDTQYF
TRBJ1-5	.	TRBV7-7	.	TGTGCCAGCAGGCCGCGGGTGGGATCGAGCAATCAGCCCCAGCATTTT	CASRPRVGSSNQPQHF
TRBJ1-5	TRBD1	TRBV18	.	TGTGCCAGCTCACGGGACAGTAGCAATCAGCCCCAGCATTTT	CASSRDSSNQPQHF
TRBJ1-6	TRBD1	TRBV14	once	TGTGCCAGCAGCTCAGGACAGGGGGCTTTGTCACCCCTCCACTTT	CASSSGQGALSPLHF
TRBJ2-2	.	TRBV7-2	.	TGTGCCAGCAGCTCAATTTCCACCGGGGAGCTGTTTTTT	CASSSISTGELFF
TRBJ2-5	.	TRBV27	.	TGTGCCAGCAGTTTTGTCAGGGAAGAGACCCAGTACTTC	CASSFVREETQYF
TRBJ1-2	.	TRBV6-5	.	TGTGCCAGCAGTTACGCAGGGGATATGCGCTACACCTTC	CASSYAGDMRYTF
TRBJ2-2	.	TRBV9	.	TGTGCCAGCAGCGCCGGGGGACTTCCCACCGGGGAGCTGTTTTTT	CASSAGGLPTGELFF
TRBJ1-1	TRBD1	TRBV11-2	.	TGTGCCAGCAGCTTAGGAGGGGACAGCGCTGAAGCTTTCTTT	CASSLGGDSAEAFF
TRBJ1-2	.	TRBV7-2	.	TGTGCCAGCAGCTTAGTCAAGGGGCCCAGCTATGGCTACACCTTC	CASSLVKGPSYGYTF
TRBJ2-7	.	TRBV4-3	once	TGCGCCAGCAGCCAAGATCTCAGATCCTACGAGCAGTACTTC	CASSQDLRSYEQYF
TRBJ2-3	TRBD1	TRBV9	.	TGTGCCAGCAGCGTAACGGGACAGGGGGATGTTGATACGCAGTATTTT	CASSVTGQGDVDTQYF
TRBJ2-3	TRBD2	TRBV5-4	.	TGTGCCAGCAGCTTGGCTGGGACTAGCGCACGAGATACGCAGTATTTT	CASSLAGTSARDTQYF
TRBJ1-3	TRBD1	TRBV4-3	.	TGCGCCAGCAGCCAATCCGGGACAGGGAACTCTGGAAACACCATATATTTT	CASSQSGTGNSGNTIYF
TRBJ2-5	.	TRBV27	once	TGTGCCAGCAGCGCCCTGGCTGACCGTGGACACTACCAAGAGACCCAGTACTTC	CASSALADRGHYQETQYF
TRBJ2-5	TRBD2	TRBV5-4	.	TGTGCCAGCCTAGGACCCATACTAGCGGGGGGGAAAAAAGAGACCCAGTACTTC	CASLGPILAGGKKETQYF
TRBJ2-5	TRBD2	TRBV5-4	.	TGTGCCAGCAGCTTGGGTCCAGCGGGGGGGCGCGAGACCCAGTACTTC	CASSLGPAGGRETQYF
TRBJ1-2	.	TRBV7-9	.	TGTGCCAGCAGCAATTCTTCAGGGGAGTACTTCTATGGCTACACCTTC	CASSNSSGEYFYGYTF
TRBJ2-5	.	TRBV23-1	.	TGCGCCAGCAGGCCGCGCCGGACAGACACACAAGAGACCCAGTACTTC	CASRPRRTDTQETQYF
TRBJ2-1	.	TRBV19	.	TGTGCCAGTAGTACCCTGGAGTCCTCCGTGGATGAGCAGTTCTTC	CASSTLESSVDEQFF
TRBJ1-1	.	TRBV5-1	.	TGCGCCAGCAGCTCGGGACTGCTGAACACTGAAGCTTTCTTT	CASSSGLLNTEAFF
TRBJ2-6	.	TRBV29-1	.	TGCAGCGTCTGTTTCTCTGGGGCCAACGTCCTGACTTTC	CSVCFSGANVLTF
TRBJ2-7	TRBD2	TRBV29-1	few	TGCAGCGTTGAAGACGGACTAGCGGGAGCCGATTACGAGCAGTACTTC	CSVEDGLAGADYEQYF
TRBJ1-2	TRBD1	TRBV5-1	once	TGCGCCAGCAGCTTGCGGGGTTTTGGGGGGACAGGGACCCTCTGGGACTATGGCTACACCTTC	CASSLRGFGGTGTLWDYGYTF
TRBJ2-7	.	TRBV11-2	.	TGTGCCAGCAGCTTTGAAGGGGTTGAGCAGTACTTC	CASSFEGVEQYF
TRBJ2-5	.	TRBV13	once	TGTGCCAGCAGCCCTAGTTCGGACCAAGAGACCCAGTACTTC	CASSPSSDQETQYF
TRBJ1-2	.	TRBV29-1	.	TGCAGCGCCGCCGGGGGCTATGGCTACACCTTC	CSAAGGYGYTF
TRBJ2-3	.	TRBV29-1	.	TGCAGCGCCCGGAAAGGGGGGGGCACAGATACGCAGTATTTT	CSARKGGGTDTQYF
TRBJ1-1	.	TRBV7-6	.	TGTGCCAGCAGCTTACTAGGAAGTAACACTGAAGCTTTCTTT	CASSLLGSNTEAFF
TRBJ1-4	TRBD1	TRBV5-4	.	TGTGCCAGCAGCCGACAGGGCTTTGAAAAACTGTTTTTT	CASSRQGFEKLFF
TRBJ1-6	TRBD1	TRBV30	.	TGTGCCTGTTCCGCGACAGGGAGGAATTCACCCCTCCACTTT	CACSATGRNSPLHF